The 31 T cell receptor beta chains reported below all come from one sample, sequenced in a study of T cell responses to AZD1222 COVID-19 vaccine. The method was immunoSEQ multiplex PCR; TCRdb's version includes in-frame clones alone and lacks a portion of them. In the table there are 100,000 to 120,000 clones, approximately 90% of which are singletons. The starting material was peripheral blood, obtained 28 days after the second AZD1222 dose. Receptors originate from an adult who received the AZD1222 COVID-19 vaccine.

V and J are TRBV28 and TRBJ2-7; 7 nucleotides agree with TRBD2. Trimming took 10 bases from V and 6 from J; bases not matched to a gene: 15. Germline CDR1 MDHEN, CDR2 SYDVKM. The CDR3 spans 14 residues. Here the CDR3 reads CAIILGRPVREQYF. CDR3 nucleotides: TGTGCCATCATACTCGGGAGGCCGGTGCGCGAGCAGTACTTC.

This clone was found once. The chain couples TRBV18 to TRBJ1-1; D remains ambiguous. Germline loops: CDR1 KGHSH, CDR2 LQKENI. Trimming cost V 5 bases and J 0 bases, with 7 bases left between them. The CDR3 totals 13 residues. CDR3 residues: CASSSDVNTEAFF. DNA for the CDR3: TGTGCCAGCTCATCGGACGTGAACACTGAAGCTTTCTTT.

The chain has TRBV7-9 and TRBJ1-3; D is unresolved. This CDR3 comprises 16 residues. V lost 1 base, J lost 0 bases, and 10 bases lay in between. Germline CDR1 and CDR2: SEHNR and FQNEAQ (reference sequence). The CDR3: CASSLGGLDSGNTIYF. DNA for the CDR3: TGTGCCAGCAGCTTAGGAGGCTTGGACTCTGGAAACACCATATATTTT.

The chain joins TRBV3-1 (or the pseudogene TRBV3-2) to TRBJ2-5; D not certain. Germline assignment: CDR1 LGHDT and CDR2 YNNKEL (reference sequence). V lost 2 bases to trimming and J lost 5 bases, with 6 bases between them. The CDR3 loop spans 12 amino acids. CDR3 in DNA: TGTGCCAGCAGCCAACGAACGGAGACCCAGTACTTC. Encoded protein: CASSQRTETQYF.

This clone came up once. The CDR3 loop is CASSWTPGDEAFF. CDR3 nucleotides: TGCGCCAGCAGCTGGACACCGGGGGACGAAGCTTTCTTT. The V gene is TRBV5-1, the J gene TRBJ1-1, with D perhaps matching TRBD1 (5 bases). V dropped 3 bases and J dropped 8 bases, with 14 bases sitting between them. Germline V gene data show CDR1 as SGHRS and CDR2 as YFSETQ. The CDR3 totals 13 residues.

In this sample, this clone turned up once. This chain connects TRBV11-2 to TRBJ2-2, with 10 bases fitting TRBD1. Looked up from germline, CDR1 is SGHAT and CDR2 is FQNNGV. V trimming: 8 bases; J trimming: 1 base; junction bases outside the gene matches: 16. The CDR3 length is 19 residues. This CDR3 is CASGSPRDRGLGNTGELFF. The CDR3, as DNA: TGTGCCAGCGGATCTCCCCGGGACAGGGGTTTAGGGAACACCGGGGAGCTGTTTTTT.

The rearrangement joins TRBV4-1 to TRBJ1-4; D call uncertain. The germline V gene encodes CDR1 MGHRA and CDR2 YSYEKL. The CDR3 has 16 residues. V was pared by 0 bases and J by 0 bases, with 8 bases between. DNA for the CDR3: TGCGCCAGCAGCCAAGATTGGAGTTCAACTAATGAAAAACTGTTTTTT. This gives the protein CASSQDWSSTNEKLFF.

Concerning this clone itself: In the same sample, other DNA sequences code for this CDR3. V usage is TRBV5-5 and J usage is TRBJ2-5; D may be TRBD1 (5 bases). CDR1 is SGHKS, CDR2 YYEKEE, per germline (reference sequence). The CDR3 is made up of 14 amino acids. V gave up 0 bases and J gave up 5 bases, with 11 bases separating them. The CDR3 coding sequence is TGTGCCAGCAGCTTGGGGGGCCCAGGGGAGACCCAGTACTTC. Protein sequence: CASSLGGPGETQYF.

This rearrangement joins TRBV19 to TRBJ2-7, with TRBD2 identical over 9 bases. Trimming took 5 bases from V and 1 from J; bases not matched to a gene: 9. Per germline, CDR1 LNHDA and CDR2 SQIVND (reference sequence). The CDR3 runs to 16 residues. The CDR3, as DNA: TGTGCCAGTAGTTATTCCGGGACTAGCAGTTCCTACGAGCAGTACTTC. Its translation: CASSYSGTSSSYEQYF.

The genes are TRBV6-4 and TRBJ2-6; 9 bases agree with TRBD2. V lost 0 bases and J lost 3; bases outside the gene matches: 3. The germline V gene encodes CDR1 MRHNA and CDR2 SNTAGT. The CDR3 contains 17 residues. CDR3 bases: TGTGCCAGCAGTGACTCCCCTAGCGGGAATGGGGCCAACGTCCTGACTTTC. The encoded protein is CASSDSPSGNGANVLTF.

The table lists this clone with a few counts. The V call is TRBV19, the J call TRBJ2-3; tentatively, D is TRBD1 or TRBD2 (5 bases each). V dropped 6 bases and J dropped 2 bases, with 15 bases sitting between them. This CDR3 region has 15 residues. The germline V gene encodes CDR1 LNHDA and CDR2 SQIVND (reference sequence). The CDR3 DNA follows: TGTGCCAGTAGGGAACCAGGGACCCACACAGATACGCAGTATTTT. Its protein is CASREPGTHTDTQYF. Together with reference TRBV19 and TRBJ2-3, the CDR3 gives the full variable domain: DGGITQSPKYLFRKEGQNVTLSCEQNLNHDAMYWYRQDPGQGLRLIYYSQIVNDFQKGDIAEGYSVSREKKESFPLTVTSAQKNPTAFYLCASREPGTHTDTQYFGPGTRLTVL.

The rearrangement uses TRBV19 and TRBJ2-2; perhaps TRBD2 as D (5 bases). This CDR3 is 12 amino acids long. Trimming shortened V by 5 bases and J by 7 bases, and 8 bases separated the two germline ends. From germline, CDR1 is LNHDA and CDR2 SQIVND (reference sequence). This CDR3 reads CASSGGFGELFF. CDR3 DNA sequence: TGTGCCAGTAGTGGAGGTTTCGGGGAGCTGTTTTTT.

The chain recombines TRBV2 with TRBJ1-2; perhaps TRBD1 as D (5 bases). Trimming pared 2 bases from V and 8 bases from J, leaving 9 bases between. The germline gives CDR1 SNHLY, CDR2 FYNNEI. The CDR3 covers 12 residues. The CDR3 reads CASSEQGGGYTF. CDR3 nucleotides: TGTGCCAGCAGTGAACAGGGTGGCGGCTACACCTTC.

The gene calls are TRBV7-9 and TRBJ1-2, with a possible D match to TRBD1 (5 bases). The V gene's germline CDR1 is SEHNR and CDR2 FQNEAQ (reference sequence). CDR3 length: 12 amino acids. Trimming shortened V by 5 bases and J by 6 bases, and 10 bases separated the two germline ends. The CDR3 DNA reads as TGTGCCAGCAGCCCAAAGGGGAATGGCTACACCTTC. It translates to CASSPKGNGYTF.

A remark on this clone: Other DNA sequences within the sample encode an identical CDR3. This sequence joins TRBV11-2 and TRBJ2-5; unclear D gene. Between the trimmed V and J ends, which lost 3 bases and 4 bases, there was a span of 6 bases. The CDR3 has 12 amino acids. Germline V lookup: CDR1 SGHAT, CDR2 FQNNGV. CDR3 protein: CASSFRGETQYF. The CDR3 region has the DNA TGTGCCAGCAGCTTCCGCGGAGAGACCCAGTACTTC.

J is TRBJ1-5 and V is TRBV6-4; 7 bases map to TRBD1. Germline V CDR1 and CDR2: MRHNA, SNTAGT. V was pared by 7 bases and J by 6 bases, with 12 bases of the junction left unmatched. This CDR3 spans 15 amino acids. The CDR3 DNA reads as TGTGCCAGCAAAATACCGACAGGGTTGAGTCAGCCCCAGCATTTT. Its protein is CASKIPTGLSQPQHF.

This sequence joins TRBV28 and TRBJ1-1; 7 nucleotides line up with TRBD1. Germline V CDR1 and CDR2: MDHEN, SYDVKM. The CDR3 is 14 residues long. J lost 10 bases, V lost 6 bases, and 14 bases had no gene match. In DNA, the CDR3 is TGTGCCAGCAGCTCCCTTCGACAGGGATCGACAGCTTTCTTT. Amino acid sequence: CASSSLRQGSTAFF.

The chain employs TRBV11-1 and TRBJ2-7; D is unclear. Germline V CDR1 and CDR2: SGHAT, FQDESV (reference sequence). V was pared by 2 bases and J by 3 bases, with 2 bases between. This CDR3 is built from 11 residues. CDR3 DNA: TGTGCCAGCAGCTTAAACTACGAGCAGTACTTC. Translating it yields CASSLNYEQYF.

The genes are TRBV29-1 and TRBJ1-2, with D perhaps matching TRBD1 (5 bases). The length of the CDR3 is 13 residues. The V gene's germline CDR1 is SQVTM and CDR2 ANQGSEA. The ends were cut back, 6 bases at V and 3 bases at J, with 14 bases in the middle. The CDR3 sequence: CSVRRGIDYGYTF. CDR3 DNA sequence: TGCAGCGTAAGACGGGGCATCGACTATGGCTACACCTTC.

This sequence joins TRBV19 and TRBJ1-2; maybe TRBD1 (6 bases). Germline CDR1 LNHDA, CDR2 SQIVND (reference sequence). The CDR3 is made up of 13 amino acids. V lost 5 bases to trimming and J lost 2 bases, with 9 bases between them. The CDR3 DNA is TGTGCCAGTAGTTCCAGGGGAAACTATGGCTACACCTTC. Amino acids: CASSSRGNYGYTF.

The chain is built from TRBV5-1 and TRBJ1-4, with D hard to call. Trimming removed 3 bases at V and 7 bases at J, with 13 bases between. CDR1 and CDR2 from the germline V gene are SGHRS and YFSETQ. The CDR3 is made up of 14 amino acids. This CDR3 is CASSWGGRPEKLFF. CDR3 bases: TGCGCCAGCAGCTGGGGAGGTAGGCCTGAAAAACTGTTTTTT.

J is TRBJ1-5 and V is TRBV2; possible D gene TRBD1, 5 bases. This CDR3 is 12 amino acids long. CDR1 and CDR2 (germline): SNHLY, FYNNEI. V was shortened by 9 bases and J by 6 bases, with 12 bases between the two germline ends. The DNA for the CDR3 is TGTGCCAGAGGGGACGCCGGTCAGCCCCAGCATTTT. Protein sequence: CARGDAGQPQHF.

J is TRBJ1-1 and V is TRBV7-9, with 7 bases that match TRBD1. Germline V lookup: CDR1 SEHNR, CDR2 FQNEAQ (reference sequence). The CDR3 loop spans 14 amino acids. J lost 7 bases, V lost 2 bases, and 7 bases had no gene match. The CDR3 spells CASSLQGGLGEAFF. The CDR3 bases are TGTGCCAGCAGCTTACAAGGGGGCTTGGGTGAAGCTTTCTTT.

The V and J genes are TRBV6-5 and TRBJ2-7; no clear D gene. This CDR3 comprises 13 residues. The germline V gene has CDR1 MNHEY and CDR2 SVGAGI. V was shortened by 11 bases and J by 3 bases, with 17 bases between the two germline ends. The CDR3 reads CASQLGEDYEQYF. Written as DNA, the CDR3 is TGTGCCTCCCAGCTCGGCGAGGACTACGAGCAGTACTTC.

V usage is TRBV4-2 and J usage is TRBJ1-1; D not resolved. Germline CDR1 reads LGHNA; CDR2 reads YNFKEQ. The ends were cut back, 1 base at V and 0 bases at J, with 9 bases in the middle. The CDR3 totals 15 residues. CDR3 nucleotides: TGTGCCAGCAGCCAAGTCTCGGATATGAACACTGAAGCTTTCTTT. It is translated as CASSQVSDMNTEAFF.

V and J are TRBV7-8 and TRBJ1-1; TRBD1 aligns across 7 bases. This CDR3 spans 10 amino acids. The J segment lost 4 bases and the V segment lost 10 bases, leaving 0 bases of the junction unmatched. Looked up from germline, CDR1 is SGHVS and CDR2 is FQNEAQ. The CDR3 loop is CATGGTEAFF. The CDR3 DNA is TGTGCCACAGGGGGCACTGAAGCTTTCTTT.

CDR3 sequence reads: CASRNGGAPNQPQHF. CDR3 coding DNA: TGTGCCAGCAGAAACGGCGGGGCCCCAAATCAGCCCCAGCATTTT. The gene calls are TRBV6-5 and TRBJ1-5, with D maybe TRBD1 (5 bases). The V gene lost 6 bases and the J gene lost 4 bases, with 16 bases spanning the gap. This CDR3 has 15 amino acids. Germline-derived CDR1 and CDR2 are MNHEY and SVGAGI.

The rearrangement links TRBV29-1 to TRBJ1-1; 7 bases match TRBD1. CDR3 length: 13 amino acids. Losses at the gene ends were 4 bases for V and 3 bases for J; bases not matched to a gene: 5. CDR1 SQVTM and CDR2 ANQGSEA come from the germline V gene. The CDR3 sequence: CSVVGQGDTEAFF. CDR3 bases: TGCAGCGTTGTGGGGCAGGGGGACACTGAAGCTTTCTTT.

In this sample, this clone turned up once. The chain uses TRBV19 and TRBJ2-7; TRBD2 is a possible D gene (5 bases). The germline gives CDR1 LNHDA, CDR2 SQIVND (reference sequence). Trimming left V 4 bases short and J 4 bases short, with 20 bases between. CDR3 length equals 16 residues. The CDR3 spells CASSKTHSGSHYEQYF. The CDR3, as DNA: TGTGCCAGTAGTAAGACCCACAGCGGCTCCCATTACGAGCAGTACTTC.

The chain recombines TRBV19 with TRBJ1-1; maybe TRBD1 (5 bases). This CDR3 has 13 amino acids. Trimming pared 3 bases from V and 3 bases from J, leaving 8 bases between. Germline loops: CDR1 LNHDA, CDR2 SQIVND (reference sequence). DNA of the CDR3: TGTGCCAGTAGTATCCGCAGGGACACTGAAGCTTTCTTT. Translation gives CASSIRRDTEAFF.

The V call is TRBV5-1, the J call TRBJ2-3; 7 bases line up with TRBD1. The CDR3 consists of 14 residues. Germline trimming cut 2 bases from V and 0 bases from J; bases unmatched to any gene: 0. Germline loops: CDR1 SGHRS, CDR2 YFSETQ. CDR3 nucleotide sequence: TGCGCCAGCAGCTTCAGGGGGAGCACAGATACGCAGTATTTT. Translation gives CASSFRGSTDTQYF.